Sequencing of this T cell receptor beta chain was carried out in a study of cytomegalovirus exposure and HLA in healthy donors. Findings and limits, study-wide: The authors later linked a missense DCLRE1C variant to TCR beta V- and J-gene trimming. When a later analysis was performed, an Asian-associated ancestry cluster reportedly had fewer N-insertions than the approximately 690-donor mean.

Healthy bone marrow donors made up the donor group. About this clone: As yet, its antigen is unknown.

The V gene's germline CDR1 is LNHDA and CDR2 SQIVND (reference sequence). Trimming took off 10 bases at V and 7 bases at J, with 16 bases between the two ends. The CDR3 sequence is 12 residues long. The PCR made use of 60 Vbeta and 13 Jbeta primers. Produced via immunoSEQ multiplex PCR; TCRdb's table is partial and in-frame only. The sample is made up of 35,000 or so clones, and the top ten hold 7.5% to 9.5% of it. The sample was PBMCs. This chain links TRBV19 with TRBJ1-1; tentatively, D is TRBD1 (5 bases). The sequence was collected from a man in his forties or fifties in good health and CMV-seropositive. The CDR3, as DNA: TGTGCCACCCGAAGGGGATTTGATGAAGCTTTCTTT. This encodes CATRRGFDEAFF.